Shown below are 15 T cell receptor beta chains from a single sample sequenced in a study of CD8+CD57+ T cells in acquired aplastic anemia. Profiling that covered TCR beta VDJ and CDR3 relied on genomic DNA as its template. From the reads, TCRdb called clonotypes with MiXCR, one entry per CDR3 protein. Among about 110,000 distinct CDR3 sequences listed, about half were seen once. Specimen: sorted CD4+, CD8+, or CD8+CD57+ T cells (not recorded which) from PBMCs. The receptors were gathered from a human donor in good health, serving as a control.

In nucleotides, the CDR3 is TGCAGTGCTAGAGACAGGGGGAGCACAGATACGCAGTATTTT. Translating gives CSARDRGSTDTQYF. The J gene is TRBJ2-3, the V gene TRBV20-1; 7 positions agree with TRBD1. The CDR3 sequence is 14 residues long. Germline-derived CDR1 and CDR2 are DFQATT and SNEGSKA (reference sequence). J lost 0 bases, V lost 0 bases, and 0 bases had no gene match.

CDR3 sequence: CASSRGSTNTEAFF. The CDR3 region has the DNA TGCGCCAGCAGCCGGGGGTCTACGAACACTGAAGCTTTCTTT. This rearrangement joins TRBV10-1 to TRBJ1-1; TRBD1 might be the D (5 bases). The CDR3 is 14 residues long. V was trimmed by 6 bases and J by 1 base, leaving 12 bases between them. CDR1 WNHNN and CDR2 SYGVQD come from the germline V gene (reference sequence).

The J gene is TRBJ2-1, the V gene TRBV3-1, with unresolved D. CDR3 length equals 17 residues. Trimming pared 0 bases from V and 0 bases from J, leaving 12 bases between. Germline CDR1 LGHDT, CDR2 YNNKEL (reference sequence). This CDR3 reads CASSQDLETLSYNEQFF. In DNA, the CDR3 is TGTGCCAGCAGCCAAGATCTAGAGACGCTCTCCTACAATGAGCAGTTCTTC.

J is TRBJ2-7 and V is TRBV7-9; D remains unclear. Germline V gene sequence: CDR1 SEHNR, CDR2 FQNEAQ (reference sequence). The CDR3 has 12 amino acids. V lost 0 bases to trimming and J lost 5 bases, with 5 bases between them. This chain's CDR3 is CASSLAKNEQYF. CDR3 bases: TGTGCCAGCAGCTTAGCGAAAAACGAGCAGTACTTC. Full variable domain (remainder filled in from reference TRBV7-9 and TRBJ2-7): DTGVSQNPRHKITKRGQNVTFRCDPISEHNRLYWYRQTLGQGPEFLTYFQNEAQLEKSRLLSDRFSAERPKGSFSTLEIQRTEQGDSAMYLCASSLAKNEQYFGPGTRLTVT.

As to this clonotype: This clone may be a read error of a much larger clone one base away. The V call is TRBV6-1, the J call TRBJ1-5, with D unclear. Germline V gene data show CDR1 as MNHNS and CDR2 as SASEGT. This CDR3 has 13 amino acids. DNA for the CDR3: TGTGCCAGCAGGGAAGCCAGAAATCAGCCCCAGCATTTT. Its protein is CASREARNQPQHF.

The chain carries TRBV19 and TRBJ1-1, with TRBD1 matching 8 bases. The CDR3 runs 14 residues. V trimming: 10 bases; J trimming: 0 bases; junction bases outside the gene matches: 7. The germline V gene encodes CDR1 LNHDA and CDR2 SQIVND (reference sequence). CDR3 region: CATTWGQVNTEAFF. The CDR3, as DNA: TGTGCCACCACCTGGGGACAGGTGAACACTGAAGCTTTCTTT.

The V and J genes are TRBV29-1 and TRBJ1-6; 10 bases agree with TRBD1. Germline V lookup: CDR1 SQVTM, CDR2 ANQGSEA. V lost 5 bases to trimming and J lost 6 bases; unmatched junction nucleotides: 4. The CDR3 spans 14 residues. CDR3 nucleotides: TGCAGCGTTCGAGACAGGGGGCCTAATTCACCCCTCCACTTT. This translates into CSVRDRGPNSPLHF.

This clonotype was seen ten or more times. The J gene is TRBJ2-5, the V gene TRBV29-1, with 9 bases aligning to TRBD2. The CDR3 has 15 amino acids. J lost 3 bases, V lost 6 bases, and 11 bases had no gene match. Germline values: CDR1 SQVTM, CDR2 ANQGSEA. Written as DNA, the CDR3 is TGCAGCGTGAGTCGGACTAGCGACATGGAAGAGACCCAGTACTTC. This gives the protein CSVSRTSDMEETQYF.

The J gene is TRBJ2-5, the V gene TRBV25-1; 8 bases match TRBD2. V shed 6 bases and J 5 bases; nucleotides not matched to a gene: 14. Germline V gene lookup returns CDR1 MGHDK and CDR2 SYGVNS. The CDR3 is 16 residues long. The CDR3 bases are TGTGCCAGCAGCCAAGTGCGCGGGGGGCCGTGGGAGACCCAGTACTTC. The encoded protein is CASSQVRGGPWETQYF.

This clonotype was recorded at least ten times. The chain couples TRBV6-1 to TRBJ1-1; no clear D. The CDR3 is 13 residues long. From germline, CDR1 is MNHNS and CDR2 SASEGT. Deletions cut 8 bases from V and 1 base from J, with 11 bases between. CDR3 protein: CASCIGRNTEAFF. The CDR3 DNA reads TGTGCCAGCTGCATAGGGAGGAACACTGAAGCTTTCTTT.

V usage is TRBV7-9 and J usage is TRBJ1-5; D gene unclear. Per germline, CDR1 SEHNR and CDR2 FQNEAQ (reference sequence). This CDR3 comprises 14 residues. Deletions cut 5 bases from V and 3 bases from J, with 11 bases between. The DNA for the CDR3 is TGTGCCAGCAGCCCAGCCGGGTTCAATCAGCCCCAGCATTTT. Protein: CASSPAGFNQPQHF.

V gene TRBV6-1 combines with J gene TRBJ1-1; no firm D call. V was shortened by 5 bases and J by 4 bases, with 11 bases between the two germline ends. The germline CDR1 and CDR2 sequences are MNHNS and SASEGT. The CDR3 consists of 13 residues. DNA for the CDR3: TGTGCCAGCAGTCTAGACATGGGCACTGAAGCTTTCTTT. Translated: CASSLDMGTEAFF.

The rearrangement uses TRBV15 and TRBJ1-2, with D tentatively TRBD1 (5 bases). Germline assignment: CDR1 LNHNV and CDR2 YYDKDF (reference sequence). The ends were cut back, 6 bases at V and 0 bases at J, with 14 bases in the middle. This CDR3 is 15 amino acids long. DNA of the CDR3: TGTGCCACCAGGAGGGGCGACCGCCCTAACTATGGCTACACCTTC. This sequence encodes CATRRGDRPNYGYTF.

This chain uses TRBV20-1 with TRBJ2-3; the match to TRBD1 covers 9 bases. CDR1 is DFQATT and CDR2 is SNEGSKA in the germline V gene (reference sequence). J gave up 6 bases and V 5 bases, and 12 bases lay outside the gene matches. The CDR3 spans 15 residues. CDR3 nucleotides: TGCAGTGCTTTAAAAGGGACAGGGTCTGTGGATACGCAGTATTTT. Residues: CSALKGTGSVDTQYF.

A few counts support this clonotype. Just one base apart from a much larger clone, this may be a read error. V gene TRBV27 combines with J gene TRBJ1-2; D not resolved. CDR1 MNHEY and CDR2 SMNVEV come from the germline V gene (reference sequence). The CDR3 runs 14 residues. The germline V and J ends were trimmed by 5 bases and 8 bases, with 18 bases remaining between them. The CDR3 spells CASSPESGNGGYTF. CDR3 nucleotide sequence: TGTGCCAGCAGTCCCGAGAGTGGAAACGGCGGCTACACCTTC.